This TCR beta chain was captured in a study of T cell repertoires in cytomegalovirus infection. About the research overall: Researchers turned to recently identified HLA-C-restricted CMV epitopes as well as well-studied HLA-B-restricted ones. Both a matching HLA type and CMV infection were indicated by public TCR beta signatures.

Between the trimmed V and J ends, which lost 8 bases and 3 bases, there was a span of 13 bases. Looked up from germline, CDR1 is SNHLY and CDR2 is FYNNEI. CDR3 length: 13 residues. TCRdb processed the reads anew with MiXCR; each CDR3 protein has one entry. The data show 700,000 to 950,000 distinct CDR3 sequences, with approximately 30% seen just once and roughly 12% held by the top ten. General study results and limits: Summed frequency of shared TCR beta families picked out CMV carriers who also had the relevant HLA. Predominance within the ex vivo response was attributable to HLA-C-restricted CMV-specific TCR beta clonotypes.

This clonotype was detected only a few times. Its antigen is currently unknown. The TCR comes from a human donor in good health (CMV status not recorded). Some clones in this sample may be carry-over from other donors' samples. This chain links TRBV2 with TRBJ2-5, with D perhaps matching TRBD1 (6 bases). This sample comprised cultured CD8+ T cells from PBMCs, obtained from culture after CMV antigen stimulation. CDR3 residues: CASGNEGEETQYF. The CDR3 DNA reads TGTGCCAGCGGCAATGAGGGGGAAGAGACCCAGTACTTC.